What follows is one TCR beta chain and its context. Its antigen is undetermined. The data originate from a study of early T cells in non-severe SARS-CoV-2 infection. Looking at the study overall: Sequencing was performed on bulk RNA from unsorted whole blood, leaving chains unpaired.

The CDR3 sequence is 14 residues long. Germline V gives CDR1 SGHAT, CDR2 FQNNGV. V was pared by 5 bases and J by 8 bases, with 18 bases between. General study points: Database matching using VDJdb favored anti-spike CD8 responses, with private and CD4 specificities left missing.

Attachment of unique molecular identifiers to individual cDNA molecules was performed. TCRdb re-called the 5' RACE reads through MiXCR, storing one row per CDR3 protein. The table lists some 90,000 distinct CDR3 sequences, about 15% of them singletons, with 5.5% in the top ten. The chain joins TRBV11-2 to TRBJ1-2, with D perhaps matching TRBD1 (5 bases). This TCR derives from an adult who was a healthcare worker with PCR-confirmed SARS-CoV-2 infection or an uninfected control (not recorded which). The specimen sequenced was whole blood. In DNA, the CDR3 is TGTGCCAGCAGCGCAAATGGGGGTCTTGGAGGCTACACCTTC. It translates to CASSANGGLGGYTF.